Following are 14 T cell receptor beta chains from one sample sequenced in a study of blood T cell repertoires in COVID-19. TCRdb's table, derived via immunoSEQ multiplex PCR, lists solely in-frame clones and lacks some. The sample shows over 120,000 clones, 60% to 85% of them seen only once. The source material was peripheral blood. The receptors shown here come from a woman aged 55-69 years with acute or convalescent COVID-19.

The gene calls are TRBV7-9 and TRBJ2-1; D is undetermined. Germline assignment: CDR1 SEHNR and CDR2 FQNEAQ (reference sequence). The V gene lost 2 bases and the J gene lost 6 bases, with 8 bases spanning the gap. The CDR3 totals 13 residues. The CDR3 spells CASSLPGSNEQFF. CDR3 in DNA: TGTGCCAGCAGCTTACCGGGTAGCAATGAGCAGTTCTTC.

This chain joins TRBV9 and TRBJ1-2; 8 positions agree with TRBD1. This CDR3 contains 17 residues. CDR1 is SGDLS, CDR2 YYNGEE, per germline. The V gene end was trimmed by 0 bases and the J gene end by 0 bases; junction bases not matched to a gene: 7. Written as DNA, the CDR3 is TGTGCCAGCAGCGTAGGGGCAGGGGGCCCTTCTAACTATGGCTACACCTTC. It codes for CASSVGAGGPSNYGYTF.

In regard to this clone: In the same sample, other DNA sequences code for this CDR3. The J gene is TRBJ1-4, the V gene TRBV27; D might be TRBD1 (6 bases). The V and J ends lost 5 bases and 7 bases respectively, with 14 bases between them. The CDR3 is made up of 14 amino acids. Per germline, CDR1 MNHEY and CDR2 SMNVEV (reference sequence). CDR3 loop: CASSPRGRAEKLFF. The DNA for the CDR3 is TGTGCCAGCAGTCCCAGGGGCCGGGCTGAAAAACTGTTTTTT. The full variable domain, with the rest looked up from reference TRBV27 and TRBJ1-4, is EAQVTQNPRYLITVTGKKLTVTCSQNMNHEYMSWYRQDPGLGLRQIYYSMNVEVTDKGDVPEGYKVSRKEKRNFPLILESPSPNQTSLYFCASSPRGRAEKLFFGSGTQLSVL.

This rearrangement joins TRBV4-2 to TRBJ2-7; D is perhaps TRBD2 (5 bases). Germline V CDR1 and CDR2: LGHNA, YNFKEQ. The V and J ends lost 4 bases and 3 bases respectively, with 22 bases between them. The CDR3 has 17 residues. The CDR3 reads CASSPGPKDLTIYEQYF. The CDR3 DNA is TGTGCCAGCAGCCCCGGCCCAAAGGACTTGACGATCTACGAGCAGTACTTC.

In the case of this clone: Other DNA sequences in this specimen translate into the identical CDR3. This chain connects TRBV19 to TRBJ1-5; D is undetermined. V was cut by 6 bases and J by 1 base, with 10 bases left in between. The length of the CDR3 is 14 residues. The germline V gene has CDR1 LNHDA and CDR2 SQIVND (reference sequence). The CDR3 DNA reads as TGTGCCAGTAGGCCCCGGGGAAGCAATCAGCCCCAGCATTTT. It translates to CASRPRGSNQPQHF.

The V call is TRBV14, the J call TRBJ2-3; 7 bases are shared with TRBD2. Germline V gene lookup returns CDR1 SGHDN and CDR2 FVKESK. V was pared by 2 bases and J by 7 bases, with 6 bases of the junction left unmatched. The CDR3 has 14 amino acids. CDR3 protein: CASSQSRERNTQYF. The CDR3 nucleotides are TGTGCCAGCAGCCAATCGCGGGAGAGAAATACGCAGTATTTT.

V usage is TRBV25-1 and J usage is TRBJ2-2; 7 nucleotides match TRBD2. The CDR3 length is 15 residues. J gave up 5 bases and V 7 bases, and 10 bases lay outside the gene matches. Germline lookup yields CDR1 MGHDK and CDR2 SYGVNS. This chain's CDR3 is CASTRGLAETGELFF. CDR3 bases: TGTGCCAGCACTCGCGGGCTAGCGGAGACCGGGGAGCTGTTTTTT.

V gene TRBV18 combines with J gene TRBJ2-1; D gene uncertain. The CDR3 spans 14 residues. Trimming shortened V by 4 bases and J by 0 bases, and 7 bases separated the two germline ends. Germline CDR1 is KGHSH and CDR2 is LQKENI. The CDR3 is CASSRRSSYNEQFF. DNA for the CDR3: TGTGCCAGCTCACGGAGAAGCTCCTACAATGAGCAGTTCTTC.

This clone showed up just a few times. The rearrangement uses TRBV30 and TRBJ2-1; TRBD2 matches at 7 bases. Trimming cost V 0 bases and J 0 bases; bases outside gene matches: 5. Germline CDR1 GTSNPN, CDR2 SVGIG (reference sequence). The CDR3 consists of 16 residues. For the CDR3, the DNA is TGTGCCTGGAGTGTACCGGGCGGGAGCTCCTACAATGAGCAGTTCTTC. Its protein product is CAWSVPGGSSYNEQFF.

This clone has more than one count but fewer than ten. V and J are TRBV5-1 and TRBJ2-3; 10 bases map to TRBD2. The germline CDR1 and CDR2 sequences are SGHRS and YFSETQ. This CDR3 spans 16 amino acids. Trimming at V came to 0 bases and at J to 4 bases, leaving 5 bases not matched to a gene. CDR3 loop: CASSLGPSGSADTQYF. CDR3 nucleotide sequence: TGCGCCAGCAGCTTGGGTCCTAGCGGGAGTGCAGATACGCAGTATTTT. The full variable domain, with the rest looked up from reference TRBV5-1 and TRBJ2-3, is KAGVTQTPRYLIKTRGQQVTLSCSPISGHRSVSWYQQTPGQGLQFLFEYFSETQRNKGNFPGRFSGRQFSNSRSEMNVSTLELGDSALYLCASSLGPSGSADTQYFGPGTRLTVL.

This chain uses TRBV27 with TRBJ2-5; the D gene is possibly TRBD2 (6 bases). Trimming took 3 bases from V and 5 from J, leaving 13 bases between them. Germline V CDR1 and CDR2: MNHEY, SMNVEV (reference sequence). This CDR3 region has 14 residues. CDR3 protein: CASSFLTGRETQYF. CDR3 bases: TGTGCCAGCAGTTTTTTGACGGGGAGGGAGACCCAGTACTTC.

The rearrangement links TRBV30 to TRBJ1-5; 8 nucleotides match TRBD1. Germline V gives CDR1 GTSNPN, CDR2 SVGIG (reference sequence). The CDR3 is 15 residues long. The trim removed 0 bases at V and 7 bases at J, leaving 8 bases unmatched. The CDR3 DNA sequence: TGTGCCTGGAGTGTAGGCAGGGGGCTTCGACAGCCCCAGCATTTT. Translating gives CAWSVGRGLRQPQHF.

The chain has TRBV7-2 and TRBJ1-2, with TRBD1 matching over 8 bases. CDR3 length equals 16 residues. Germline lookup yields CDR1 SGHTA and CDR2 FQGNSA. The V and J ends lost 3 bases and 4 bases, in that order; junction bases with no gene match: 10. In nucleotides, the CDR3 is TGTGCCAGCAGCTTGATGCCGGGACAGGTTGGCTATGGCTACACCTTC. Translated, it gives CASSLMPGQVGYGYTF.

This clone came up once. This sequence joins TRBV6-2 or TRBV6-3 and TRBJ2-1, with 8 bases aligning to TRBD2. Germline lookup yields CDR1 MNHEY and CDR2 SVGEGT. The CDR3 is 18 amino acids. V lost 0 bases and J lost 4; bases outside the gene matches: 11. The CDR3 spells CASSYSPQEAGAYNEQFF. The DNA for the CDR3 is TGTGCCAGCAGTTACTCACCCCAAGAAGCGGGAGCATACAATGAGCAGTTCTTC.